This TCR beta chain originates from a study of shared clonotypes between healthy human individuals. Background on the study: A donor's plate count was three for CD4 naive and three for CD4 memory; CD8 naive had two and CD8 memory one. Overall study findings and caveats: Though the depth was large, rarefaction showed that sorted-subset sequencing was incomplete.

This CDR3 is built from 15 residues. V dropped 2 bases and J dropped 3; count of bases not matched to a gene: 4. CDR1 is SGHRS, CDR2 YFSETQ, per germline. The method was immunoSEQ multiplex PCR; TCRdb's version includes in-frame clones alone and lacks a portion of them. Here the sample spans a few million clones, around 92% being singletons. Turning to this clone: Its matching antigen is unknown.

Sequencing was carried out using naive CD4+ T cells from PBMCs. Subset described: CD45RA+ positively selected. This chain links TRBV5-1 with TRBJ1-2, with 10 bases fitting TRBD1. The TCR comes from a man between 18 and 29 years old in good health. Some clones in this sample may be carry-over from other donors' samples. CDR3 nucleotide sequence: TGCGCCAGCAGCTTACGGACAGGGGGTCACTATGGCTACACCTTC. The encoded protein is CASSLRTGGHYGYTF.